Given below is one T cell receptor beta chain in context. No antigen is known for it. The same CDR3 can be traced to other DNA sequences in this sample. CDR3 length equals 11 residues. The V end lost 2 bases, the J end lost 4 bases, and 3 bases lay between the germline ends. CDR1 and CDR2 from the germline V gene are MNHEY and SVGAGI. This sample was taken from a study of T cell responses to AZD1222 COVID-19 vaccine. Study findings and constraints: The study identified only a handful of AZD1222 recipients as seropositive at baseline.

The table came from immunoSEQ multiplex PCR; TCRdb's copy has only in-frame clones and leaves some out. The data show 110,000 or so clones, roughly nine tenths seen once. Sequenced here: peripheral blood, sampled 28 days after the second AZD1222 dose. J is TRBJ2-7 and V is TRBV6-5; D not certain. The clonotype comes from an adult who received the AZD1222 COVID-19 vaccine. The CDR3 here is CASSYLYEQYF. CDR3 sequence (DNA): TGTGCCAGCAGTTACCTTTACGAGCAGTACTTC.